This TCR beta chain emerged from a study of T cell responses to AZD1222 COVID-19 vaccine. The germline V and J ends were trimmed by 0 bases and 1 base, with 7 bases remaining between them. The CDR3 consists of 13 residues. Germline CDR1 and CDR2: GTSNPN and SVGIG (reference sequence). Study observations and caveats: Spike was spanned by vaccine-associated CD4 TCRs, which were dominant at 160-218 and 743-854. Females outnumbered males among donors, who were mostly white British; clonal diversity was possibly underestimated.

As regards this clone: Its specificity is unknown.

Only in-frame clones appear in the TCRdb table, and some are missing; sequencing was by immunoSEQ multiplex PCR. The sample comprises just over 60,000 clones, 65% to 80% of which are singletons, and more than 12% rests with the top ten. This rearrangement joins TRBV30 to TRBJ2-7, with D maybe TRBD2 (6 bases). The receptor's source is an adult in good health. The sequences come from peripheral blood, collected on day 0 of AZD1222 vaccination. CDR3 DNA: TGTGCCTGGAGTGTGGGGACTTCCTACGAGCAGTACTTC. Its translation is CAWSVGTSYEQYF.